The 27 T cell receptor beta chains reported below all come from one sample, sequenced in a study of T cell changes during pregnancy in multiple sclerosis. Assay: immunoSEQ multiplex PCR; the TCRdb copy retains only in-frame clones and omits some. The sample includes approximately 44,000 clones, roughly 90% seen only once; the top ten take around 7%. The sample consisted of CD8+ T cells from peripheral blood mononuclear cells, taken in the third trimester of pregnancy. These receptors all come from a female donor with multiple sclerosis, enrolled in a pregnancy study.

This clone was detected once. This rearrangement joins TRBV6-1 to TRBJ2-1, with D possibly matching TRBD2 (6 bases). The V and J ends lost 1 base and 3 bases respectively, with 10 bases between them. CDR1 and CDR2 (germline): MNHNS, SASEGT. The CDR3 length is 15 residues. The CDR3 nucleotides read TGTGCCAGCAGTGAAGTGGCGGGAAGCTACAATGAGCAGTTCTTC. It yields the protein CASSEVAGSYNEQFF.

The V and J genes are TRBV4-3 and TRBJ1-2; tentatively, D is TRBD1 (5 bases). V was trimmed by 1 base and J by 2 bases, leaving 14 bases between them. The CDR3 extends over 16 amino acids. CDR1 LGHNA and CDR2 YSLEER come from the germline V gene. CDR3 DNA: TGCGCCAGCAGCCAAGTCACAGAGGACACCAACTATGGCTACACCTTC. The encoded protein is CASSQVTEDTNYGYTF.

V and J are TRBV5-6 and TRBJ2-4; no firm D call. The CDR3 has 11 amino acids. Trimming removed 3 bases at V and 8 bases at J, with 6 bases between. The germline gives CDR1 SGHDT, CDR2 YYEEEE. The CDR3 DNA follows: TGTGCCAGCAGCTCGGGTTACATTCAGTACTTC. It specifies CASSSGYIQYF. The full variable domain, in which reference TRBV5-6 and TRBJ2-4 provide the parts outside the CDR3, is DAGVTQSPTHLIKTRGQQVTLRCSPKSGHDTVSWYQQALGQGPQFIFQYYEEEERQRGNFPDRFSGHQFPNYSSELNVNALLLGDSALYLCASSSGYIQYFGAGTRLSVL.

This clone was detected only once. The chain combines TRBV4-2 with TRBJ2-7, with 7 bases lining up with TRBD1. Germline V gene sequence: CDR1 LGHNA, CDR2 YNFKEQ. The CDR3 has 15 residues. Trimming at V came to 2 bases and at J to 7 bases, leaving 11 bases not matched to a gene. The CDR3 nucleotides read TGTGCCAGCAGCCAACTTACAGGGGTGTACTTTGAGCAGTACTTC. As protein: CASSQLTGVYFEQYF.

The CDR3 here is CASSIGLDIPYEQYF. The CDR3 nucleotides read TGTGCCAGTAGTATAGGTCTGGACATTCCCTACGAGCAGTACTTC. The chain is built from TRBV19 and TRBJ2-7; the D gene is possibly TRBD1 (5 bases). The germline gives CDR1 LNHDA, CDR2 SQIVND (reference sequence). V was cut by 1 base and J by 2 bases, with 12 bases left in between. The CDR3 has 15 residues.

V and J are TRBV2 and TRBJ1-5; a possible D gene is TRBD1 (5 bases). Looked up from germline, CDR1 is SNHLY and CDR2 is FYNNEI. Trimming shortened V by 1 base and J by 8 bases, and 6 bases separated the two germline ends. The CDR3 is made up of 12 amino acids. The CDR3 DNA is TGTGCCAGCAGTGAAGGGGGGGAGCCCCAGCATTTT. Translation: CASSEGGEPQHF.

The chain uses TRBV19 and TRBJ2-1, with 8 bases that match TRBD1. The CDR3 loop spans 17 amino acids. The germline V gene encodes CDR1 LNHDA and CDR2 SQIVND (reference sequence). Trimming cost V 4 bases and J 0 bases; bases outside gene matches: 8. The CDR3 sequence: CASSTPRTGYSYNEQFF. Written as DNA, the CDR3 is TGTGCCAGTAGTACGCCCCGGACAGGGTACTCCTACAATGAGCAGTTCTTC.

This chain uses TRBV6-5 with TRBJ2-1; D might be TRBD2 (6 bases). Germline V gives CDR1 MNHEY, CDR2 SVGAGI. The germline V and J ends were trimmed by 0 bases and 9 bases, with 12 bases remaining between them. The CDR3 extends over 14 amino acids. CDR3 amino acids: CASSYSTEEGEQFF. The CDR3 nucleotides are TGTGCCAGCAGTTACTCGACCGAGGAGGGTGAGCAGTTCTTC.

V and J are TRBV7-9 and TRBJ2-7, with 9 bases fitting TRBD1. CDR1 and CDR2 from the germline V gene are SEHNR and FQNEAQ (reference sequence). This CDR3 is built from 14 residues. With V trimmed by 5 bases and J by 4 bases, 6 bases remained unmatched. The DNA for the CDR3 is TGTGCCAGCAGCGAAAGGGACAGGGTTTACGAGCAGTACTTC. This codes for CASSERDRVYEQYF.

This clone was seen just once. V gene TRBV7-6 combines with J gene TRBJ2-7; 8 bases map to TRBD2. Germline CDR1 and CDR2: SGHVS and FNYEAQ. J gave up 2 bases and V 5 bases, and 8 bases lay outside the gene matches. This CDR3 has 15 residues. CDR3 amino acids: CASSPRVGGAYEQYF. DNA of the CDR3: TGTGCCAGCAGCCCGAGGGTCGGGGGGGCCTACGAGCAGTACTTC.

V is TRBV7-3 and J is TRBJ2-3; no definite D call. V shed 8 bases and J shed 3 bases, with 12 bases lying between them. The CDR3 is 13 amino acids. Germline CDR1 SGHTA, CDR2 FQGTGA. CDR3: CASALDVTDTQYF. Here the CDR3 DNA reads TGTGCCAGCGCCCTAGACGTGACAGATACGCAGTATTTT.

The chain carries TRBV4-3 and TRBJ1-1, with D perhaps matching TRBD1 (6 bases). CDR1 and CDR2 from the germline V gene are LGHNA and YSLEER. Between the trimmed V and J ends, which lost 1 base and 6 bases, there was a span of 21 bases. This CDR3 is 17 amino acids long. The CDR3 DNA follows: TGCGCCAGCAGCCAAGTCAATTTGGGGGCGCTAGTCTCTGAAGCTTTCTTT. Translation: CASSQVNLGALVSEAFF.

The chain recombines TRBV2 with TRBJ1-2; 11 bases align to TRBD1. The J segment lost 6 bases and the V segment lost 6 bases, leaving 0 bases of the junction unmatched. CDR3 length: 12 residues. In germline, CDR1 is SNHLY, CDR2 FYNNEI. CDR3 amino acids: CASRGQGDGYTF. CDR3 in DNA: TGTGCCAGCAGGGGACAGGGGGATGGCTACACCTTC.

This clone was seen more than once but under ten times. The chain couples TRBV5-4 to TRBJ1-2, with D perhaps TRBD1 (6 bases). The CDR3 spans 12 residues. Trimming shortened V by 4 bases and J by 6 bases, and 10 bases separated the two germline ends. From germline, CDR1 is SGHNT and CDR2 YYREEE (reference sequence). CDR3 protein: CASSDAGDGYTF. The DNA of the CDR3 is TGTGCCAGCAGCGATGCAGGGGATGGCTACACCTTC.

V usage is TRBV21-1 and J usage is TRBJ1-2; the DNA was not compared with TRBD1, the D call given in the table. TRBV21-1 is annotated as a pseudogene. The CDR3 runs 15 residues. The CDR3 here is CASSMRTGRDYGYTF. The DNA for the CDR3 is TGTGCCAGCAGCATGCGGACAGGGAGGGACTATGGCTACACCTTC.

The V and J genes are TRBV9 and TRBJ2-1, with 10 bases fitting TRBD2. V lost 4 bases and J lost 7; bases outside the gene matches: 8. Germline values: CDR1 SGDLS, CDR2 YYNGEE. The CDR3 has 15 residues. The CDR3 protein is CASSHPASGGNEQFF. Written as DNA, the CDR3 is TGTGCCAGCAGCCACCCCGCTAGCGGGGGTAATGAGCAGTTCTTC.

The genes are TRBV21-1 and TRBJ2-3; TRBD2, as called in the table, went unchecked against the DNA. TRBV21-1 is a pseudogene. This CDR3 has 15 amino acids. Here the CDR3 reads CASSKEAGEPDTQYF. The DNA of the CDR3 is TGTGCCAGCAGCAAAGAAGCGGGAGAACCAGATACGCAGTATTTT.

This chain joins TRBV6-6 and TRBJ2-5, with no clear D. The CDR3 runs to 12 residues. Germline lookup yields CDR1 MNHNY and CDR2 SVGAGI (reference sequence). V was cut by 6 bases and J by 5 bases, with 10 bases left in between. The CDR3 nucleotides read TGTGCCAGCAGATCCCACGGGGAGACCCAGTACTTC. Protein product: CASRSHGETQYF.

The chain joins TRBV7-9 to TRBJ2-2, with a weak D call TRBD2 (5 bases). The CDR3 is 13 residues long. Germline loops: CDR1 SEHNR, CDR2 FQNEAQ (reference sequence). V was pared by 2 bases and J by 8 bases, with 9 bases between. DNA of the CDR3: TGTGCCAGCAGCTTATTGGGAGCGGGGGAGCTGTTTTTT. This encodes CASSLLGAGELFF.

The chain is built from TRBV7-9 and TRBJ2-5, with 11 bases lining up with TRBD1. CDR1 SEHNR and CDR2 FQNEAQ come from the germline V gene (reference sequence). The trim removed 5 bases at V and 5 bases at J, leaving 7 bases unmatched. The CDR3 spans 15 residues. The CDR3, as DNA: TGTGCCAGCAGCCTCCGGACAGGGGGCCAGGAGACCCAGTACTTC. Protein product: CASSLRTGGQETQYF.

The V gene is TRBV27, the J gene TRBJ1-1; a possible D gene is TRBD1 (5 bases). The CDR3 is 14 amino acids. The germline V gene has CDR1 MNHEY and CDR2 SMNVEV (reference sequence). With 2 bases removed from V and 4 bases from J, the gap between germline ends came to 11 bases. The CDR3: CASSLLRGPTEAFF. In DNA, the CDR3 is TGTGCCAGCAGTTTACTAAGGGGCCCCACTGAAGCTTTCTTT.

This clone has just a few counts. The V gene is TRBV7-7, the J gene TRBJ1-2, with a tentative D call TRBD1 (6 bases). Germline loops: CDR1 SSHAT, CDR2 FNYEAQ (reference sequence). This CDR3 region has 16 residues. V lost 4 bases and J lost 4, with 19 bases in between. This CDR3 reads CASSYPQGRRSYGYTF. The CDR3 DNA is TGTGCCAGCAGCTACCCTCAGGGGAGAAGAAGCTATGGCTACACCTTC.

This clone occurred once. The chain joins TRBV6-1 to TRBJ2-7; TRBD1 is a possible D gene (5 bases). Germline CDR1 and CDR2: MNHNS and SASEGT. Trimming cost V 1 base and J 2 bases, with 9 bases left between them. The CDR3 loop spans 14 amino acids. The CDR3 sequence: CASSEGGGPYEQYF. The CDR3 bases are TGTGCCAGCAGTGAAGGGGGCGGTCCCTACGAGCAGTACTTC.

CDR3 nucleotide sequence: TGTGCCAGCAGTTTGGAGGTGTGGAGGAACACTGAAGCTTTCTTT. This translates into CASSLEVWRNTEAFF. The rearrangement joins TRBV28 to TRBJ1-1; no reliable D call. The germline gives CDR1 MDHEN, CDR2 SYDVKM. V was cut by 3 bases and J by 1 base, with 12 bases left in between. The CDR3 consists of 15 residues. The whole variable domain, filled in from reference TRBV28 and TRBJ1-1, reads DVKVTQSSRYLVKRTGEKVFLECVQDMDHENMFWYRQDPGLGLRLIYFSYDVKMKEKGDIPEGYSVSREKKERFSLILESASTNQTSMYLCASSLEVWRNTEAFFGQGTRLTVV.

In DNA, the CDR3 is TGTGCCAGCAGTTCAGGGTCCTACAATGAGCAGTTCTTC. Its protein is CASSSGSYNEQFF. The chain combines TRBV6-5 with TRBJ2-1; D may be TRBD1 (5 bases). This CDR3 contains 13 residues. V lost 4 bases, J lost 1 base, and 5 bases lay in between. Germline values: CDR1 MNHEY, CDR2 SVGAGI.

The rearrangement uses TRBV15 and TRBJ1-3, with D possibly being TRBD1 (5 bases). Trimming took off 3 bases at V and 2 bases at J, with 11 bases between the two ends. The length of the CDR3 is 15 residues. From germline, CDR1 is LNHNV and CDR2 YYDKDF (reference sequence). CDR3 region: CATSSLGGPGNTIYF. CDR3 in DNA: TGTGCCACCAGCAGCCTGGGGGGACCTGGAAACACCATATATTTT.

The chain recombines TRBV27 with TRBJ1-6; 10 bases fit TRBD1. This CDR3 has 18 amino acids. Germline values: CDR1 MNHEY, CDR2 SMNVEV (reference sequence). With 3 bases clipped from V and 9 bases from J, the junction kept 14 bases outside the gene matches. The CDR3 spells CASSFILGTGVGGSPLHF. For the CDR3, the DNA is TGTGCCAGCAGTTTCATTCTCGGGACAGGGGTAGGTGGTTCACCCCTCCACTTT.